The rows below give T cell receptor beta chains drawn from one sample of a study of blood T cell repertoires in COVID-19. The data were produced by immunoSEQ multiplex PCR, yet TCRdb's version contains in-frame clones alone and is incomplete. The sample holds approximately 140,000 clones, over 70% seen once. The sequenced sample consisted of peripheral blood. The source is a man aged 55 to 70 with active or convalescent COVID-19. Both conserved end residues are part of each CDR3. D genes are given only for firm matches. The size entry is marked missing in some rows and otherwise reads once, few, many or a size class.

>TRBJ1-6|TRBV5-5|once|-
CASRGQHNSPLHF
TGTGCCAGCAGAGGACAGCATAATTCACCCCTCCACTTT
>TRBJ1-4|TRBV4-1|-|TRBD1
CASSQGGQGREKLFF
TGCGCCAGCAGCCAAGGTGGACAGGGGCGGGAAAAACTGTTTTTT
>TRBJ1-5|TRBV5-4|once|-
CASSPRLGHLNQPQHF
TGTGCCAGCAGCCCCAGGTTGGGACACCTAAATCAGCCCCAGCATTTT
>TRBJ2-5|TRBV5-1|-|TRBD1
CTSSREDRGISETQYF
TGCACCAGCAGCCGAGAAGACAGGGGGATTTCGGAGACCCAGTACTTC
>TRBJ2-7|TRBV12-3/TRBV12-4|-|-
CASRIDTDYEQYF
TGTGCCAGCAGGATCGACACGGACTACGAGCAGTACTTC
>TRBJ2-3|TRBV30|-|-
CAWSQRHTDTQYF
TGTGCCTGGAGTCAGCGGCACACAGATACGCAGTATTTT
>TRBJ2-7|TRBV28|-|-
CASSFGGRRAYEQYF
TGTGCCAGCAGTTTCGGGGGGCGCCGAGCCTACGAGCAGTACTTC
>TRBJ1-6|TRBV12-3/TRBV12-4|-|-
CASSPQGNSPLHF
TGTGCCAGCAGCCCTCAGGGTAATTCACCCCTCCACTTT
>TRBJ2-6|TRBV5-1|-|TRBD1
CASSGDRVGANVLTF
TGCGCCAGCAGCGGTGACAGGGTCGGGGCCAACGTCCTGACTTTC
>TRBJ1-6|TRBV5-5|-|-
CASSLTGTGSPLHF
TGTGCCAGCAGCTTGACAGGCACGGGCTCACCCCTCCACTTT
>TRBJ2-1|TRBV6-1|-|TRBD2
CASSGSSGTVSYNEQFF
TGTGCCAGCAGTGGGAGTAGCGGGACGGTCTCCTACAATGAGCAGTTCTTC
>TRBJ2-1|TRBV5-1|-|TRBD2
CASSLGLADNEQFF
TGCGCCAGCAGCTTAGGACTAGCGGACAATGAGCAGTTCTTC
>TRBJ2-2|TRBV10-1|-|-
CASSERGTGELFF
TGCGCCAGCAGTGAGCGGGGGACCGGGGAGCTGTTTTTT
>TRBJ2-1|TRBV19|-|TRBD2
CASGIAGGGREQFF
TGTGCCAGTGGGATAGCGGGAGGGGGACGGGAGCAGTTCTTC
>TRBJ2-7|TRBV28|-|TRBD1
CASSSTGTGNWYEQYF
TGTGCCAGCAGTTCCACCGGGACAGGGAATTGGTACGAGCAGTACTTC
>TRBJ1-2|TRBV12-3/TRBV12-4|-|TRBD1
CASSDRVNYGYTF
TGTGCCAGCAGCGACAGGGTTAACTATGGCTACACCTTC
>TRBJ1-6|TRBV14|-|-
CASSPRGSSPLHF
TGTGCCAGCAGCCCAAGGGGGTCCTCACCCCTCCACTTT
>TRBJ2-2|TRBV3-1/TRBV3-2|-|TRBD1
CASSQGRQGWNTGELFF
TGTGCCAGCAGCCAGGGCCGACAGGGGTGGAACACCGGGGAGCTGTTTTTT
>TRBJ1-1|TRBV10-3|once|-
CAISVKQEKAFF
TGTGCCATCAGTGTGAAACAGGAGAAAGCTTTCTTT
>TRBJ2-5|TRBV9|-|TRBD2
CASSVGLAGGPPQYF
TGTGCCAGCAGCGTAGGGCTAGCGGGAGGCCCGCCCCAGTACTTC
>TRBJ2-1|TRBV14|-|-
CASSLETRAGGPWGRAYNEQFF
TGTGCCAGCAGCCTCGAAACCCGGGCAGGGGGGCCTTGGGGGAGAGCCTACAATGAGCAGTTCTTC
>TRBJ1-1|TRBV30|-|TRBD1
CAWTPTGTEAFF
TGTGCCTGGACCCCGACAGGGACTGAAGCTTTCTTT